A single T cell receptor (beta chain) is shown here with its context. Its antigen is as yet unknown. Assay used: immunoSEQ multiplex PCR; TCRdb lists only in-frame clones, some missing. Here the sample spans roughly 2 million clones, 95% being singletons. This entry is derived from a study of shared clonotypes between healthy human individuals. About the research overall: CD4 naive and memory got three plates each, CD8 naive two, CD8 memory one. General observations from the study: Generation probabilities of non-shared clonotypes were lower (relative to those shared by all four donors).

The CDR3 contains 12 residues. Trimming removed 5 bases from V and 8 bases from J, with 9 bases in between. In germline, CDR1 is SGHAT, CDR2 FQNNGV. Investigators divided CD4+ cells into CD45RA+ naive and CD45RA-negative memory subsets. This TCR was sampled from a young man in good health. Sequencing was carried out using naive CD4+ T cells sorted from blood. Documented subset: CD45RA+ positively selected. The chain joins TRBV11-2 to TRBJ2-2; no definite D call. Here the CDR3 reads CASSPVVGELFF. The CDR3 bases are TGTGCCAGCAGCCCTGTAGTGGGGGAGCTGTTTTTT. Filled out from reference TRBV11-2 and TRBJ2-2, the complete variable domain reads EAGVAQSPRYKIIEKRQSVAFWCNPISGHATLYWYQQILGQGPKLLIQFQNNGVVDDSQLPKDRFSAERLKGVDSTLKIQPAKLEDSAVYLCASSPVVGELFFGEGSRLTVL.